This record looks at one TCR beta chain sequence and its context. The antigen it recognizes is unknown. No much larger clone is present one base from it, and per-base qualities are unavailable. A patient counted as having stable Graves' hyperthyroidism if no progression to ophthalmopathy occurred over 18 months of follow-up. Hyperthyroidism patients were newly diagnosed, had a disease duration of under 2 months, and were aged 18 to 65 years. Any patient with an uncontrolled infection, another autoimmune disease, pregnancy or lactation was excluded. Diagnoses relied on clinical symptoms, serum thyroxine and TRAb, thyroid ultrasound and orbital computed tomography. PBMCs were isolated from 7.5 to 10 ml of fresh peripheral blood by Ficoll-Paque density gradient centrifugation. Trizol reagent was used to extract total RNA, and RNA quality was then checked on an Agilent 2100 Bioanalyzer. The data were taken from a study of T cells in Graves' hyperthyroidism and ophthalmopathy (dated by TCRdb to between 2019 and 2020). Looking at the study overall: Peripheral blood samples were taken at initial diagnosis, before any treatment was given. To identify distinguishing TCR V-J signatures, a discovery cohort of 100 or so patients was used, comprising some 43 with Graves' ophthalmopathy and around 57 with stable Graves' hyperthyroidism. An independent validation cohort of some 18 hyperthyroidism patients and roughly 16 patients who later progressed to ophthalmopathy tested prospective prediction of ophthalmopathy. The roughly 94 discovery patients were randomly divided into training and test sets at a 7:3 ratio. Thyroid tissue and blood T-cell repertoires from six Graves' hyperthyroidism patients were also compared in the study. Once sampling was done, hyperthyroidism patients were given methimazole at a starting dose of 30 mg daily, whereas ophthalmopathy patients were given high-dose intravenous methylprednisolone. TCR Vbeta CDR3 sequencing of 130 to 150 peripheral blood samples (under 45 ophthalmopathy, roughly 74 hyperthyroidism and around 17 progressor patients) is reported in the paper. Here is what the overall study found, with its caveats: Blood samples also contained most of the expanded thyroid clonotypes (frequency above 0.001), which suggests that blood repertoires may reflect thyroid immune responses. In validation, the model predicted progression to ophthalmopathy a median of approximately 6.3 months before onset, with 65% to 71% sensitivity and nearly 75% specificity. No statistical method was used to fix the sample size in advance, and group allocation was not hidden from the investigators. In cross-validation, a model built on a 13 V-J signature told ophthalmopathy apart from stable hyperthyroidism with just under 90% sensitivity and approximately 81% specificity, and in testing the same model reached 80%/75%.

Amplification of TCR beta CDR3 regions was carried out from RNA transcripts. For the first round of RT-PCR on the TCR CDR3, the HTBI primer set was used together with the Qiagen OneStep RT-PCR kit. The libraries were constructed in a second round of multiplex PCR and then size-selected and purified. Paired-end sequencing of the libraries was performed with 100 bp reads on an Illumina HiSeq2000. Concerning the study's data processing: Raw data were processed with SOAPnuke, discarding reads with adapters, uncalled bases, mean Phred below 15, or no exact constant-primer or identifier match. COPE v1.2.5 was used to merge high-quality paired reads, and clonotypes were defined as unique nucleotide sequences. Clonotypes were aligned to IMGT TRBV, TRBD and TRBJ reference segments using MiTCR v1.1. The analysis included only V-J combinations with a frequency above 0.0001, which together covered around 99% of the repertoires. A TCS score was defined as the ratio of F50 (clonal expansion) to E x V (chaos), with BLOSUM62-based TCRdist applied between CDR3 peptides within each V-J. Welch's t-statistics and random forest reduced around 550 V-J features to about 12, which were used in a naive Bayes classifier (R e1071). TCRdb handled the public reads itself, with Q25 trimming in fastp and clone calling in MiXCR, and kept productive beta chains. Under each unique CDR3 protein, matching rows form one entry showing the most common genes and DNA. For this entry, the V and J calls and clone size follow TCRdb and not the study's own pipeline. The sample data list some 700,000 distinct CDR3 sequences, and around a sixth of these were observed just once. Less than 20% of the sample is in the top ten clones.

This clonotype originated in a man aged 50 or older with Graves' hyperthyroidism. What was sequenced was blood.

The sequence in DNA is TGTGCCAGCAGTTTATGGACGACAGGTTCTAACTATGGCTACACCTTC. This gives the protein CASSLWTTGSNYGYTF. Recombination connected TRBV28 to TRBJ1-2; the D gene is possibly TRBD1, with 6 bases matching. Its CDR3 holds 16 amino acids, cysteine through phenylalanine. Of the read, only the CDR3 DNA is kept; its 48 bases are in frame from base 1. From a lookup of the germline V gene, CDR1 and CDR2 are MDHEN and SYDVKM. Trimming takes 0 bases from V and 0 bases from J, and the germline ends sit 11 bases apart.